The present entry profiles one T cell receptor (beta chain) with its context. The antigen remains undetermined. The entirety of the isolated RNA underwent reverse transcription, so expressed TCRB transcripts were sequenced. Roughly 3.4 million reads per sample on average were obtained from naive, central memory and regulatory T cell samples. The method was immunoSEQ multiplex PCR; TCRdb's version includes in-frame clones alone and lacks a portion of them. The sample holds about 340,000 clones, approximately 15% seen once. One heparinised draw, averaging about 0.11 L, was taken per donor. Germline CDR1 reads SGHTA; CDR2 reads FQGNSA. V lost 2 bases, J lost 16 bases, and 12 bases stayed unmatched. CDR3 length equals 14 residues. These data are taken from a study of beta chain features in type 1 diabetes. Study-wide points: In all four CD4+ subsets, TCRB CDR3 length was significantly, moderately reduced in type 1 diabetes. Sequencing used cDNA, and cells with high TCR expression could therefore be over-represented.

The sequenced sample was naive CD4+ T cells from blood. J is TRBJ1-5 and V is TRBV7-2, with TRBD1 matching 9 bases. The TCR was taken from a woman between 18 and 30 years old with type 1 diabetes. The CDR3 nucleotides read TGTGCCAGCAGCTTAAGACAGGGGGTGGTCCCACCCCATTTT. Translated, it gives CASSLRQGVVPPHF.